The source of this TCR beta chain is a study of blood T cell repertoires in COVID-19. The wider study: Samples came from the United States, Italy and Spain, spanning acute and convalescent COVID-19. PBMCs, B-cell-depleted T cells, or T cells provided the cDNA or gDNA that made up the material.

V lost 1 base to trimming and J lost 2 bases, with 11 bases between them. The CDR3 runs to 16 residues. CDR1 is LNHDA and CDR2 is SQIVND in the germline V gene (reference sequence). Authors' processing steps: Estimates of nucleated cell counts were drawn from the amplification of reference gene primers. Libraries were prepared by immunoSEQ multiplex PCR; TCRdb keeps only in-frame clonotypes and omits some of them. V and J calls and clone size come straight from that table; D and trimming were deduced from the DNA. The profile shows about 190,000 clones, 65% to 80% of them singletons. The sequenced sample was peripheral blood. The rearrangement joins TRBV19 to TRBJ2-2; D not resolved. The sequence was collected from a man aged 50 to 59 who had recovered from COVID-19. CDR3 loop: CASSIVPSSNTGELFF. CDR3 nucleotide sequence: TGTGCCAGTAGTATAGTGCCTAGTAGTAACACCGGGGAGCTGTTTTTT.